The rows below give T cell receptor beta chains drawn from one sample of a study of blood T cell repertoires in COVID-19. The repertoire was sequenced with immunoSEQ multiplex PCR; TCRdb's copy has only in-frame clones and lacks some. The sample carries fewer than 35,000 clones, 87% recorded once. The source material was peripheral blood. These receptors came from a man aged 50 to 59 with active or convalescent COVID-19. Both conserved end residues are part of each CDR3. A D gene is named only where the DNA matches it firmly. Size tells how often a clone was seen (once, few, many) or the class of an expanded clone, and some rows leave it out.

CDR3: CASSFRLAGTMSTGELFF
DNA: TGCGCCAGCAGCTTTCGACTAGCGGGAACTATGAGCACCGGGGAGCTGTTTTTT
D: TRBD2
J: TRBJ2-2
V: TRBV5-1
size: .

CDR3: CASSAPPGAGANVLTF
DNA: TGTGCCAGCAGTGCTCCCCCCGGGGCTGGGGCCAACGTCCTGACTTTC
D: .
J: TRBJ2-6
V: TRBV28
size: .

CDR3: CASSQQDTEAFF
DNA: TGTGCCAGCAGCCAACAGGACACTGAAGCTTTCTTT
D: .
J: TRBJ1-1
V: TRBV3-1/TRBV3-2
size: .

CDR3: CASSFDSDRASGANVLTF
DNA: TGTGCCAGCAGTTTCGATTCCGACAGGGCCTCTGGGGCCAACGTCCTGACTTTC
D: TRBD1
J: TRBJ2-6
V: TRBV27
size: .

CDR3: CASSQRVEAFF
DNA: TGTGCCAGTAGTCAACGGGTCGAAGCTTTCTTT
D: .
J: TRBJ1-1
V: TRBV19
size: .

CDR3: CASSPGGGARANYGYTF
DNA: TGTGCCAGCTCACCAGGGGGGGGTGCCAGAGCTAACTATGGCTACACCTTC
D: .
J: TRBJ1-2
V: TRBV18
size: .

CDR3: CASSMRGRGTGELFF
DNA: TGTGCCAGTAGTATGCGCGGGAGAGGGACCGGGGAGCTGTTTTTT
D: TRBD2
J: TRBJ2-2
V: TRBV19
size: few

CDR3: CASSVRTALNQPQHF
DNA: TGTGCCAGCAGTGTCCGGACAGCGCTCAATCAGCCCCAGCATTTT
D: .
J: TRBJ1-5
V: TRBV2
size: .

CDR3: CASSSNSYEQYF
DNA: TGTGCCAGCAGCTCCAACAGCTACGAGCAGTACTTC
D: .
J: TRBJ2-7
V: TRBV5-4
size: few

CDR3: CASSTTTTSSYEQYF
DNA: TGTGCCAGCAGCACAACTACCACTAGCTCCTACGAGCAGTACTTC
D: .
J: TRBJ2-7
V: TRBV28
size: once

CDR3: CASSRDRAAYGYTF
DNA: TGTGCCAGCAGCCGGGACAGGGCGGCTTATGGCTACACCTTC
D: TRBD1
J: TRBJ1-2
V: TRBV7-9
size: .

CDR3: CASSLGQGGDTQYF
DNA: TGTGCCAGCAGCCTGGGACAGGGAGGAGATACGCAGTATTTT
D: TRBD1
J: TRBJ2-3
V: TRBV28
size: .

CDR3: CASSLSVIGTGAYEQYF
DNA: TGTGCCAGCAGTTTATCGGTCATCGGGACAGGCGCCTACGAGCAGTACTTC
D: TRBD1
J: TRBJ2-7
V: TRBV27
size: .

CDR3: CASSRDRGAGNTIYF
DNA: TGTGCCAGCAGCCGGGACAGGGGAGCTGGAAACACCATATATTTT
D: TRBD1
J: TRBJ1-3
V: TRBV7-2
size: .

CDR3: CASRTGRDTEAFF
DNA: TGTGCCAGCCGGACAGGTCGTGACACTGAAGCTTTCTTT
D: TRBD1
J: TRBJ1-1
V: TRBV2
size: .

CDR3: CASSLEGRGNYEQYF
DNA: TGCGCCAGCAGCTTGGAGGGCAGGGGGAATTACGAGCAGTACTTC
D: TRBD1
J: TRBJ2-7
V: TRBV5-1
size: .

CDR3: CASRGGPAVGELFF
DNA: TGCGCCAGCAGGGGGGGGCCAGCGGTCGGGGAGCTGTTTTTT
D: .
J: TRBJ2-2
V: TRBV5-1
size: .

CDR3: CASSPRTGTNTGELFF
DNA: TGCGCCAGCAGCCCACGGACAGGAACGAACACCGGGGAGCTGTTTTTT
D: TRBD1
J: TRBJ2-2
V: TRBV5-1
size: .

CDR3: CASNSAQFLAGGPNTGELFF
DNA: TGTGCCAGCAACTCAGCCCAATTCCTAGCGGGAGGTCCGAACACCGGGGAGCTGTTTTTT
D: .
J: TRBJ2-2
V: TRBV21-1
size: few

CDR3: CASDKMTSGSTDTQYF
DNA: TGCGCCAGCGACAAGATGACTAGCGGGAGCACAGATACGCAGTATTTT
D: TRBD2
J: TRBJ2-3
V: TRBV10-1
size: .

CDR3: CASHGLAGTGELFF
DNA: TGTGCCAGCCACGGACTAGCCGGCACCGGGGAGCTGTTTTTT
D: TRBD2
J: TRBJ2-2
V: TRBV2
size: .

CDR3: CAWSGRGFGQPQHF
DNA: TGTGCCTGGAGTGGACGAGGGTTTGGTCAGCCCCAGCATTTT
D: .
J: TRBJ1-5
V: TRBV30
size: .

CDR3: CASSASLAGEYEQYF
DNA: TGTGCCAGCAGCGCCTCACTAGCGGGAGAATACGAGCAGTACTTC
D: TRBD2
J: TRBJ2-7
V: TRBV7-6
size: .

CDR3: CASSYRGTSGISTDTQYF
DNA: TGCGCCAGCAGCTATCGAGGGACTAGCGGGATCAGCACAGATACGCAGTATTTT
D: TRBD2
J: TRBJ2-3
V: TRBV5-1
size: .

CDR3: CASSQDSPAYEQYF
DNA: TGCGCCAGCAGCCAAGATTCGCCAGCCTACGAGCAGTACTTC
D: .
J: TRBJ2-7
V: TRBV5-1
size: .

CDR3: CSVEGETGLASETQYF
DNA: TGCAGCGTTGAAGGCGAGACAGGGCTAGCCAGCGAGACCCAGTACTTC
D: TRBD1
J: TRBJ2-5
V: TRBV29-1
size: .

CDR3: CASSPRTGQGEYEQYF
DNA: TGTGCCAGCAGCCCTAGGACGGGACAGGGGGAGTACGAGCAGTACTTC
D: TRBD1
J: TRBJ2-7
V: TRBV7-9
size: .

CDR3: CASSQNRGVGSFPFLYEQYF
DNA: TGTGCCAGCAGTCAAAACAGGGGGGTCGGAAGCTTCCCTTTCCTTTACGAGCAGTACTTC
D: TRBD1
J: TRBJ2-7
V: TRBV7-3
size: .

CDR3: CASSRIAQGARGEKLFF
DNA: TGTGCCAGCAGTCGAATAGCACAGGGGGCGAGAGGCGAAAAACTGTTTTTT
D: TRBD1
J: TRBJ1-4
V: TRBV6-6
size: .

CDR3: CASSPWRTPLPGDEQYF
DNA: TGTGCCAGCAGCCCTTGGCGGACCCCTCTCCCCGGGGACGAGCAGTACTTC
D: .
J: TRBJ2-7
V: TRBV7-9
size: .